The T cell receptor (beta chain) described here comes from a study of T cells in Graves' hyperthyroidism and ophthalmopathy. Whole-study results and caveats: Clonotypes that were expanded in thyroid above 0.001 mostly appeared in blood too.

Stable disease denoted Graves' hyperthyroidism without ophthalmopathy progression within 18 months. The sample holds many counts of this clonotype. Its antigen is not known. TCR beta CDR3 regions were amplified from RNA transcripts. HTBI primers were used for first-round RT-PCR of the TCR CDR3. TCRdb called the multiplex PCR reads again in MiXCR, with one record for every CDR3 protein. The sample consists of about 320,000 distinct CDR3 sequences, approximately 17% of them appearing once. Germline-derived CDR1 and CDR2 are SNHLY and FYNNEI. This CDR3 has 12 residues. Deletions cut 9 bases from V and 3 bases from J, with 9 bases between.

J is TRBJ1-5 and V is TRBV2; the D gene is possibly TRBD1 (6 bases). Sequences were obtained from blood. The clonotype comes from a man younger than 40 with Graves' hyperthyroidism. The CDR3 DNA sequence: TGTGCCAGTCACAGGGCCAATCAGCCCCAGCATTTT. It is translated as CASHRANQPQHF.